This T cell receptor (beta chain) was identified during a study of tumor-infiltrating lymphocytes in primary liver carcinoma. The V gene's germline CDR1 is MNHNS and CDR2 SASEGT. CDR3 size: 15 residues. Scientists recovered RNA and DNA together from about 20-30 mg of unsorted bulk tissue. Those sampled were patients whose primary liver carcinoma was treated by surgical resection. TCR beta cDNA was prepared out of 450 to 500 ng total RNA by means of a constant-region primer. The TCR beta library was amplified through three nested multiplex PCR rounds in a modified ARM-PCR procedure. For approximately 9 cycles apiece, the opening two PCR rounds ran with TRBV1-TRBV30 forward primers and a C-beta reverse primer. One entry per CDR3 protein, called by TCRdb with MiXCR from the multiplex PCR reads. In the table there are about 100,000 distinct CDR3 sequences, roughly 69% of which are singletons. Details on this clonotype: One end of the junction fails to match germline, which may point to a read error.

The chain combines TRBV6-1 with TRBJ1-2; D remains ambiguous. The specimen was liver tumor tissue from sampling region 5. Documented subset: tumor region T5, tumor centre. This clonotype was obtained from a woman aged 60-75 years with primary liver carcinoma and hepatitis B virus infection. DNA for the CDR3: TGTGCCAGCGGTGAAGTTGGAAAAGAGATTTATGGCTACACCTTC. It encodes CASGEVGKEIYGYTF.